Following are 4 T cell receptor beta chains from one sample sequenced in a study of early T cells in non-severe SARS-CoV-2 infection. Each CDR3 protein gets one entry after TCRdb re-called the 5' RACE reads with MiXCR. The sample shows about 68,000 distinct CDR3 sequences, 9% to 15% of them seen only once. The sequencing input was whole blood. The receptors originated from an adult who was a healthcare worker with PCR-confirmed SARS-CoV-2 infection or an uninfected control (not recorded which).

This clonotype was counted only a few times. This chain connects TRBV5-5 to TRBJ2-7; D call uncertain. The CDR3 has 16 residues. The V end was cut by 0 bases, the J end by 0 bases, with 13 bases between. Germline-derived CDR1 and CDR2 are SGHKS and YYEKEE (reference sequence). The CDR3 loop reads CASSLGAGPISYEQYF. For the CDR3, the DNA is TGTGCCAGCAGCTTGGGGGCCGGGCCCATCTCCTACGAGCAGTACTTC.

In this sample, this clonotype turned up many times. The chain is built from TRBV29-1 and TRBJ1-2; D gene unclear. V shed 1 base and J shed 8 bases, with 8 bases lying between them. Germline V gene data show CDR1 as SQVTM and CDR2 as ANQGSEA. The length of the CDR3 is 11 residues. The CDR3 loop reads CSVEGPWGYTF. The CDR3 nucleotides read TGCAGCGTTGAAGGTCCTTGGGGCTACACCTTC.

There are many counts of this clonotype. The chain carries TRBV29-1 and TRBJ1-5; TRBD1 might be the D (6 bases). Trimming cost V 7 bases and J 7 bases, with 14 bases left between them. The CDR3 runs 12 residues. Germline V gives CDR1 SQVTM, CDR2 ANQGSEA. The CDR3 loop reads CSARTGQQPQHF. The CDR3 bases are TGCAGCGCCCGAACAGGGCAGCAGCCCCAGCATTTT.

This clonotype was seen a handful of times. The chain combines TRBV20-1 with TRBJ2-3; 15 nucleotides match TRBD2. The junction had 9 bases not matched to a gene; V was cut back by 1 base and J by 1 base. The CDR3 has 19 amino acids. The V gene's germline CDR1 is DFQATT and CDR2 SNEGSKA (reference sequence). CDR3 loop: CSARVGRTSGGARTDTQYF. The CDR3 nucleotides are TGCAGTGCTAGAGTCGGGAGGACTAGCGGGGGGGCCCGCACAGATACGCAGTATTTT.